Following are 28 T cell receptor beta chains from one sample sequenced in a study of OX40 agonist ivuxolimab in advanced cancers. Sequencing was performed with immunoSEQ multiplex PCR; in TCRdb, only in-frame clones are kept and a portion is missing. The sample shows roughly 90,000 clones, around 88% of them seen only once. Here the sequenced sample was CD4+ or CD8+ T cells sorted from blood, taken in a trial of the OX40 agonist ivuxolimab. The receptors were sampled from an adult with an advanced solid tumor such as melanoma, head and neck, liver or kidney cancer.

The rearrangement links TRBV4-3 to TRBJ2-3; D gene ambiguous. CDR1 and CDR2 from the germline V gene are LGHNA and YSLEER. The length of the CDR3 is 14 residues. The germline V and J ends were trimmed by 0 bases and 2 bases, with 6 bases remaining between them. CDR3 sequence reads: CASSQDINTDTQYF. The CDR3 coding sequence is TGCGCCAGCAGCCAAGATATTAACACAGATACGCAGTATTTT.

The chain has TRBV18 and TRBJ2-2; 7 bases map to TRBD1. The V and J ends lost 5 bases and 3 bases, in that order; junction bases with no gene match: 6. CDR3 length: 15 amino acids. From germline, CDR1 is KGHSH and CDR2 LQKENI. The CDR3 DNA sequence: TGTGCCAGCTCAGTCACAGGGGAACACACCGGGGAGCTGTTTTTT. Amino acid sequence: CASSVTGEHTGELFF.

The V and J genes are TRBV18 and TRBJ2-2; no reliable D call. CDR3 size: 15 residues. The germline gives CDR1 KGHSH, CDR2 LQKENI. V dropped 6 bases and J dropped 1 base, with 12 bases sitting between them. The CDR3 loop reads CASSLNTGNTGELFF. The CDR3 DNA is TGTGCCAGCTCCCTAAACACGGGGAACACCGGGGAGCTGTTTTTT.

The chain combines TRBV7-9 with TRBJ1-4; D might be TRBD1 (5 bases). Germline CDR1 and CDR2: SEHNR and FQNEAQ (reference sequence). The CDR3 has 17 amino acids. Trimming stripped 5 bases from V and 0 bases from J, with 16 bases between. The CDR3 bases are TGTGCCAGCAGCCGGGACCGGGTTACTGCAACTAATGAAAAACTGTTTTTT. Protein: CASSRDRVTATNEKLFF.

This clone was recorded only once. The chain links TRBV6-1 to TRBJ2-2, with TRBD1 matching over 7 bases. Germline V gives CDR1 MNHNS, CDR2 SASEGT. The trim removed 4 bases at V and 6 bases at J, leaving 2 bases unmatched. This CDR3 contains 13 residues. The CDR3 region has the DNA TGTGCCAGCAGTGCGGACAGGTCCGGGGAGCTGTTTTTT. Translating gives CASSADRSGELFF.

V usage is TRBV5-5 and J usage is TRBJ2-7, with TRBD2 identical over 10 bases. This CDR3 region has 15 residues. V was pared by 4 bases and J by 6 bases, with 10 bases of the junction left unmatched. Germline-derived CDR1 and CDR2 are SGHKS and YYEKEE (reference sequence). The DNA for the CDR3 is TGTGCCAGCAGCGTTACTAGCGGGAATGGTCGCGAGCAGTACTTC. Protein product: CASSVTSGNGREQYF.

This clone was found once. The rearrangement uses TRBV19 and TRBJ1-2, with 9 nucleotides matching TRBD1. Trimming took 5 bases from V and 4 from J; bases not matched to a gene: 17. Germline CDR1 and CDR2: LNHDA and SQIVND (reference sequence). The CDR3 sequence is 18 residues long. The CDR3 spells CASSPPGQGLRERYGYTF. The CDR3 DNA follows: TGTGCCAGTAGTCCGCCGGGACAGGGCCTCCGAGAACGCTATGGCTACACCTTC.

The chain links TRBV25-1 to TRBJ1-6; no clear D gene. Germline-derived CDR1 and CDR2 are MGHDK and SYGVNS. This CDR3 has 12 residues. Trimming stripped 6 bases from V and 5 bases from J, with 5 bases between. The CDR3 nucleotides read TGTGCCAGCAGGTCCAATAATTCACCCCTCCACTTT. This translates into CASRSNNSPLHF. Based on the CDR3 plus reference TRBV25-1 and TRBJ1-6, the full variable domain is EADIYQTPRYLVIGTGKKITLECSQTMGHDKMYWYQQDPGMELHLIHYSYGVNSTEKGDLSSESTVSRIRTEHFPLTLESARPSHTSQYLCASRSNNSPLHFGNGTRLTVT.

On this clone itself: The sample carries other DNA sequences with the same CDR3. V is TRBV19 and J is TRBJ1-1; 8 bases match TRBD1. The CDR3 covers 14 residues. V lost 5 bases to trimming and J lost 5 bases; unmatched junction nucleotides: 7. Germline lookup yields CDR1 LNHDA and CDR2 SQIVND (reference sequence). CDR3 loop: CASSPGQGGTEAFF. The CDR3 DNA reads TGTGCCAGTAGTCCCGGACAGGGTGGTACTGAAGCTTTCTTT.

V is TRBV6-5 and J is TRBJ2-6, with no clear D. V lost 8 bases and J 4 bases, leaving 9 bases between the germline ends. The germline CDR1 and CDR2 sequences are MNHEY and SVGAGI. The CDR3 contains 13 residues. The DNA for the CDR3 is TGTGCCAGCGCGCTTGGGGGGGCCAACGTCCTGACTTTC. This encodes CASALGGANVLTF.

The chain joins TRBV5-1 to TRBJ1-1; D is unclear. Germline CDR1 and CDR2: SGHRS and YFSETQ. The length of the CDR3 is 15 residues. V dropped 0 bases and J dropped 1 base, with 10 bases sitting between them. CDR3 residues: CASSLEVLENTEAFF. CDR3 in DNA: TGCGCCAGCAGCTTGGAGGTCCTAGAGAACACTGAAGCTTTCTTT.

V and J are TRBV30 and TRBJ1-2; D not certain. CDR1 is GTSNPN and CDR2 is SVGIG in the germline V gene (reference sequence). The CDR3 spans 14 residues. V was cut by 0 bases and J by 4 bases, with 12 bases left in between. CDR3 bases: TGTGCCTGGAGTGTAATGGGAGTCTCCTATGGCTACACCTTC. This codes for CAWSVMGVSYGYTF.

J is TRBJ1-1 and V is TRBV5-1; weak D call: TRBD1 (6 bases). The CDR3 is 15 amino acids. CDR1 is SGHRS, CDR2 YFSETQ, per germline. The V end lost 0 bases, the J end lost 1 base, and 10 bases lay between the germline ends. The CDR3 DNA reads TGCGCCAGCAGCTTGGGTGGACAGACGAACACTGAAGCTTTCTTT. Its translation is CASSLGGQTNTEAFF.

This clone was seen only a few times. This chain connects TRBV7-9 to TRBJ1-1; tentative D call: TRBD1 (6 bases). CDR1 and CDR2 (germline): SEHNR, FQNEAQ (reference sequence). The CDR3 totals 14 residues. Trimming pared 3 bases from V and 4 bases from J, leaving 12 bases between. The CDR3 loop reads CASSFLGASTEAFF. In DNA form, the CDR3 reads TGTGCCAGCAGCTTTCTGGGGGCGAGCACTGAAGCTTTCTTT.

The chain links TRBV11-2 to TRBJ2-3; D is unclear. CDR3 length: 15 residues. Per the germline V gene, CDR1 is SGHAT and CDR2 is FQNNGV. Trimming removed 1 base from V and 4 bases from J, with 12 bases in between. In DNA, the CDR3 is TGTGCCAGCAGCTTAGTTTATACGGTCGCAGATACGCAGTATTTT. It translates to CASSLVYTVADTQYF.

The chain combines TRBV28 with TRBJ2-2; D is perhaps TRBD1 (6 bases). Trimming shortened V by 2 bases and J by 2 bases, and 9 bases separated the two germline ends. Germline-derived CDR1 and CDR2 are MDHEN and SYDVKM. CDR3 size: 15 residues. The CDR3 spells CASSLEGGNTGELFF. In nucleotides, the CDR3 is TGTGCCAGCAGTTTAGAAGGGGGTAACACCGGGGAGCTGTTTTTT.

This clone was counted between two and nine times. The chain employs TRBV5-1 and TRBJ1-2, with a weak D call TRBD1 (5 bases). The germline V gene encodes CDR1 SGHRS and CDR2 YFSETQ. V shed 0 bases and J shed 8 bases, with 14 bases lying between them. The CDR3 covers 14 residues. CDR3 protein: CASSLDGGTAGYTF. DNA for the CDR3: TGCGCCAGCAGCTTGGATGGGGGTACCGCCGGCTACACCTTC. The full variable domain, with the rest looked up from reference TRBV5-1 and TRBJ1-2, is KAGVTQTPRYLIKTRGQQVTLSCSPISGHRSVSWYQQTPGQGLQFLFEYFSETQRNKGNFPGRFSGRQFSNSRSEMNVSTLELGDSALYLCASSLDGGTAGYTFGSGTRLTVV.

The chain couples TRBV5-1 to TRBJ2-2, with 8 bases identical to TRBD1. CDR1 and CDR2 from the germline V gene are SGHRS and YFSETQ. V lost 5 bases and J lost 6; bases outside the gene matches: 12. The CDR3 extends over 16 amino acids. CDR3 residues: CASSTSGGASAGELFF. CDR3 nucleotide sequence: TGCGCCAGCAGTACGTCAGGGGGCGCGAGTGCCGGGGAGCTGTTTTTT.

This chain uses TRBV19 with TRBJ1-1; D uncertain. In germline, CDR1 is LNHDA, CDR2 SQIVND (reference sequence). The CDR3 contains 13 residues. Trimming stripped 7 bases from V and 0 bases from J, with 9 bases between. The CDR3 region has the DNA TGTGCCAGTACGCAGTTTATGAACACTGAAGCTTTCTTT. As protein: CASTQFMNTEAFF. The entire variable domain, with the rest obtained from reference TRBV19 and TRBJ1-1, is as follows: DGGITQSPKYLFRKEGQNVTLSCEQNLNHDAMYWYRQDPGQGLRLIYYSQIVNDFQKGDIAEGYSVSREKKESFPLTVTSAQKNPTAFYLCASTQFMNTEAFFGQGTRLTVV.

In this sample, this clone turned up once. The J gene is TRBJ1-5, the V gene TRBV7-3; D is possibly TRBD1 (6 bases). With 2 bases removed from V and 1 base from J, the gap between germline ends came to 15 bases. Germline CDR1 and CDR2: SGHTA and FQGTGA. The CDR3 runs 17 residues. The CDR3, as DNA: TGTGCCAGCAGCTTAGCGCCGGGGGGCTGGAGCAATCAGCCCCAGCATTTT. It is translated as CASSLAPGGWSNQPQHF.

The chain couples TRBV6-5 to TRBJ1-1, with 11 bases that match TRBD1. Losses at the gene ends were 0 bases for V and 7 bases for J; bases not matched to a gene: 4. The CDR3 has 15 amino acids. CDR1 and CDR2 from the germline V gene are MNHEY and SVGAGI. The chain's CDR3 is CASSYSRTGGGEAFF. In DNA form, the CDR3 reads TGTGCCAGCAGTTACTCGAGGACAGGGGGCGGTGAAGCTTTCTTT.

This CDR3 is CASSIGRRDIQYF. In DNA, the CDR3 is TGTGCCAGTAGTATTGGACGGAGAGACATTCAGTACTTC. The chain employs TRBV19 and TRBJ2-4; D is unclear. V gave up 3 bases and J gave up 8 bases, with 11 bases separating them. Germline CDR1 is LNHDA and CDR2 is SQIVND (reference sequence). This CDR3 contains 13 residues.

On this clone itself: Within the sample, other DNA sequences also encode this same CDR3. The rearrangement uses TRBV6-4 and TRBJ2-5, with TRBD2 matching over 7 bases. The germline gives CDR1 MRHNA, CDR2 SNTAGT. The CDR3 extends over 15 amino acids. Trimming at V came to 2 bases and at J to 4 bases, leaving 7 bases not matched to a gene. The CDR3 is CASSDGTGGRETQYF. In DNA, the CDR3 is TGTGCCAGCAGTGACGGGACGGGAGGACGAGAGACCCAGTACTTC.

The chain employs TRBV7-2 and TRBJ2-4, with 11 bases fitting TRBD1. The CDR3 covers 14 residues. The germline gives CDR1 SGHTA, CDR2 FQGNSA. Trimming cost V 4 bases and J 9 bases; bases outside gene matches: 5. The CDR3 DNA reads TGTGCCAGCAGCTCCTTAGGGACAGGGGGCATTCAGTACTTC. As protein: CASSSLGTGGIQYF.

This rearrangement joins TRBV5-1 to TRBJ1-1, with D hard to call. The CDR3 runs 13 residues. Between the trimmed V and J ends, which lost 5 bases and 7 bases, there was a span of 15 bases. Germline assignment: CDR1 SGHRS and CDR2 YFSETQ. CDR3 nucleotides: TGCGCCAGCAGTGAATCCGGGTACGGTGAAGCTTTCTTT. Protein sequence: CASSESGYGEAFF.

CDR3 DNA: TGTGCCAGTAGTATCGCCAGGACGGACAATCAGCCCCAGCATTTT. Translating gives CASSIARTDNQPQHF. The rearrangement links TRBV19 to TRBJ1-5; D unresolved. Between the trimmed V and J ends, which lost 3 bases and 3 bases, there was a span of 12 bases. This CDR3 has 15 residues. Per the germline V gene, CDR1 is LNHDA and CDR2 is SQIVND (reference sequence). Full variable domain (rest looked up from reference TRBV19 and TRBJ1-5): DGGITQSPKYLFRKEGQNVTLSCEQNLNHDAMYWYRQDPGQGLRLIYYSQIVNDFQKGDIAEGYSVSREKKESFPLTVTSAQKNPTAFYLCASSIARTDNQPQHFGDGTRLSIL.

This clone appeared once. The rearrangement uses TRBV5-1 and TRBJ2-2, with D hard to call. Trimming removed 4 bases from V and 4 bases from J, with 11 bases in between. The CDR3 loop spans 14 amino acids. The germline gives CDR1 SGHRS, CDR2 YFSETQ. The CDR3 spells CASSATPGTGELFF. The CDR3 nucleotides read TGCGCCAGCAGCGCAACCCCCGGCACCGGGGAGCTGTTTTTT.

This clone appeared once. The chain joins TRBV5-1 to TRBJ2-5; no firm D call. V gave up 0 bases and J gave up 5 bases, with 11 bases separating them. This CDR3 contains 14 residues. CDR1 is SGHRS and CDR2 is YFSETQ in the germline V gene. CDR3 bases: TGCGCCAGCAGCTTGGACAGCGCGAGTGAGACCCAGTACTTC. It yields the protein CASSLDSASETQYF.